This TCR beta chain was captured in a study of somatic mutations in cytotoxic T cells in rheumatoid arthritis. Overall study results and limits: Greater age accompanied higher CD8+ clonality in rheumatoid arthritis patients, a pattern that was absent in healthy controls.

Turning to this clone: Its antigen is not identified.

Isolation of the CD4+ and CD8+ populations was accomplished via positive magnetic bead selection, with purity assessed by flow cytometry. The CDR3 runs to 13 residues. The ends were cut back, 8 bases at V and 0 bases at J, with 10 bases in the middle. The germline gives CDR1 SGHVS, CDR2 FQNEAQ. This table comes from immunoSEQ multiplex PCR, and its TCRdb copy is limited to in-frame clones, with some not included. The table records nearly 4,500 clones, about 80% of them present only once. This clonotype originated in a woman aged 55-70 years with rheumatoid arthritis. Sequenced input: CD8+ T cells sorted from blood. The chain links TRBV7-8 to TRBJ1-1, with D unresolved. This CDR3 reads CASAREVNTEAFF. CDR3 DNA: TGTGCCAGCGCGCGGGAGGTGAACACTGAAGCTTTCTTT.